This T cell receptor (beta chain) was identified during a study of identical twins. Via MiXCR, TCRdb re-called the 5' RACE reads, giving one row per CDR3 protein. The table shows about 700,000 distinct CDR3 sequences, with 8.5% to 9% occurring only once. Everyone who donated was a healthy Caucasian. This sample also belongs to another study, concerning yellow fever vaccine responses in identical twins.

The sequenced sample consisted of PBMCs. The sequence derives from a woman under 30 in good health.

The CDR3 sequence: CSGGTEGLVYGYTF. For the CDR3, the DNA is TGCAGCGGCGGGACAGAAGGGCTAGTCTATGGCTACACCTTC. The rearrangement joins TRBV29-1 to TRBJ1-2; TRBD1 matches at 7 bases. This CDR3 spans 14 amino acids. The junction had 12 bases not matched to a gene; V was cut back by 7 bases and J by 4 bases. Germline CDR1 is SQVTM and CDR2 is ANQGSEA.